This T cell receptor beta chain was observed in a study of human T cells and chemical hapten exposure. Study overall: The study lasted approximately 25 weeks, and patients were dosed weekly with diphenylcyclopropenone on the scalp throughout.

Study-level points and caveats: Expanded TCRs produced significantly more large CDR3 similarity clusters than controls did.

A remark on this clonotype: Its specificity is not known.

The time point is: patch test 2, 6 weeks after DPC sensitization. The treatment: therapeutic diphenylcyclopropenone sensitization with weekly scalp DPC. Each patch-test visit's blood sample preceded patch application. V lost 6 bases and J lost 5, with 20 bases in between. CDR3 size: 15 residues. Germline assignment: CDR1 ENHRY and CDR2 SYGVKD. Original processing notes: There were a median of approximately 100,000 TCRs per sample, with a range from roughly 20,000 to 700,000. MiXCR, applied by TCRdb to the RACE reads, yields one record per CDR3 protein. Here the V and J calls rest on TCRdb's processing, not on the authors' analysis. The sample lists 90,000 to 110,000 distinct CDR3 sequences; more than 7% were seen once.

This clonotype was obtained from a woman aged 35 to 49 with alopecia areata. Some clones in this sample may be carry-over from other donors' samples. This chain joins TRBV10-3 and TRBJ2-7; tentative D call: TRBD1 (6 bases). The sequencing here drew on whole blood, taken in connection with sensitization to the hapten diphenylcyclopropenone (DPC). This CDR3 reads CAISARQAVFHEQYF. The CDR3 DNA reads TGTGCCATCAGCGCTAGACAGGCCGTCTTCCACGAGCAGTACTTC.